Below are 27 T cell receptor beta chains sequenced from a single sample in a study of shared clonotypes between healthy human individuals. The assay was immunoSEQ multiplex PCR, and TCRdb's table has in-frame clones only and misses some. The sample has about 660,000 clones, 74% seen once; the top ten hold less than 2%. Sequenced: memory CD4+ T cells sorted from blood. The sample's subset: CD45RA-negative fraction. The receptors were gathered from a woman aged 30 to 39 in good health.

The chain links TRBV6-1 to TRBJ2-1, with no clear D. There are 15 residues in the CDR3. V gave up 1 base and J gave up 10 bases, with 17 bases separating them. Germline assignment: CDR1 MNHNS and CDR2 SASEGT. CDR3 coding DNA: TGTGCCAGCAGTGAAGGGGCCTTACACGCCAGGGAGCAGTTCTTC. Its protein is CASSEGALHAREQFF.

The V and J genes are TRBV7-2 and TRBJ2-7; no firm D call. The CDR3 runs to 12 residues. Trimming took 5 bases from V and 3 from J, leaving 8 bases between them. CDR1 is SGHTA and CDR2 is FQGNSA in the germline V gene. This CDR3 is CASSTQGYEQYF. CDR3 coding DNA: TGTGCCAGCAGCACACAAGGCTACGAGCAGTACTTC.

J is TRBJ2-5 and V is TRBV28; possibly TRBD2 for D (6 bases). The CDR3 is made up of 18 amino acids. Per germline, CDR1 MDHEN and CDR2 SYDVKM. The V gene lost 6 bases and the J gene lost 5 bases, with 28 bases spanning the gap. CDR3 sequence: CASRPVDGLYAGWETQYF. The CDR3 nucleotides are TGTGCCAGCAGGCCGGTGGACGGTTTATACGCGGGGTGGGAGACCCAGTACTTC.

This clone was observed a few times. The rearrangement links TRBV11-2 to TRBJ2-3; 11 bases match TRBD2. Germline CDR1 is SGHAT and CDR2 is FQNNGV. The V segment lost 5 bases and the J segment 3 bases; nucleotides outside the gene matches: 10. There are 17 residues in the CDR3. The CDR3 DNA sequence: TGTGCCAGCAGCAAAGGGGGGTCTAGCGGGAGGACAGATACGCAGTATTTT. Protein sequence: CASSKGGSSGRTDTQYF.

The rearrangement joins TRBV4-1 to TRBJ2-5; weak D call: TRBD1 (7 bases). Germline V lookup: CDR1 MGHRA, CDR2 YSYEKL. This CDR3 is 17 amino acids long. Trimming removed 0 bases at V and 1 base at J, with 15 bases between. In DNA, the CDR3 is TGCGCCAGCAGCCAAGAGGGAAGGAGGGGGCCCCAAGAGACCCAGTACTTC. Its protein product is CASSQEGRRGPQETQYF.

The V gene is TRBV27, the J gene TRBJ2-5, with 10 bases identical to TRBD1. The V segment lost 6 bases and the J segment 5 bases; nucleotides outside the gene matches: 12. Germline V gives CDR1 MNHEY, CDR2 SMNVEV (reference sequence). The CDR3 runs 16 residues. The CDR3 DNA reads TGTGCCAGCAGAAGCACGACAGGGGGCAGGGGGGAGACCCAGTACTTC. Translating gives CASRSTTGGRGETQYF.

This chain links TRBV6-1 with TRBJ1-5; D may be TRBD1 (6 bases). V lost 5 bases to trimming and J lost 1 base, with 12 bases between them. Germline values: CDR1 MNHNS, CDR2 SASEGT. The CDR3 length is 15 residues. CDR3 nucleotide sequence: TGTGCCAGCAGTCTACAGGGTTTGAGCAATCAGCCCCAGCATTTT. It codes for CASSLQGLSNQPQHF.

This clone has a single count. The chain recombines TRBV5-1 with TRBJ1-4, with TRBD1 as a possible D gene (6 bases). CDR1 is SGHRS and CDR2 is YFSETQ in the germline V gene. The CDR3 extends over 14 amino acids. V lost 1 base and J lost 6, with 10 bases in between. CDR3 residues: CASSLTQGHEKLFF. For the CDR3, the DNA is TGCGCCAGCAGCTTGACGCAGGGGCATGAAAAACTGTTTTTT.

The CDR3 loop is CASSIGDTGELFF. CDR3 bases: TGCGCCAGCAGTATAGGGGACACCGGGGAGCTGTTTTTT. The chain is built from TRBV5-1 and TRBJ2-2; perhaps TRBD1 as D (5 bases). CDR1 is SGHRS and CDR2 is YFSETQ in the germline V gene. V shed 5 bases and J shed 3 bases, with 8 bases lying between them. The CDR3 has 13 residues.

The chain uses TRBV4-1 and TRBJ2-5; 7 positions agree with TRBD2. Germline V gene data show CDR1 as MGHRA and CDR2 as YSYEKL. This CDR3 is built from 14 residues. V lost 2 bases to trimming and J lost 5 bases; unmatched junction nucleotides: 5. The DNA of the CDR3 is TGCGCCAGCAGCCAAAGACTAGCCGATGAGACCCAGTACTTC. Amino acids: CASSQRLADETQYF.

The chain employs TRBV28 and TRBJ1-1, with a possible D match to TRBD1 (6 bases). V lost 5 bases and J lost 4, with 11 bases in between. Germline values: CDR1 MDHEN, CDR2 SYDVKM. The CDR3 length is 13 residues. DNA of the CDR3: TGTGCCAGCAGTACTCAGGGGCGCACTGAAGCTTTCTTT. It is translated as CASSTQGRTEAFF.

This clone was seen more than once but under ten times. The genes are TRBV28 and TRBJ1-3; perhaps TRBD1 as D (6 bases). CDR1 is MDHEN and CDR2 is SYDVKM in the germline V gene. V lost 5 bases, J lost 3 bases, and 17 bases lay in between. CDR3 size: 16 residues. CDR3 sequence: CASSNSKTGGGNTIYF. CDR3 DNA: TGTGCCAGCAGTAACTCCAAGACAGGTGGTGGAAACACCATATATTTT. Complete variable domain (other parts from reference TRBV28 and TRBJ1-3): DVKVTQSSRYLVKRTGEKVFLECVQDMDHENMFWYRQDPGLGLRLIYFSYDVKMKEKGDIPEGYSVSREKKERFSLILESASTNQTSMYLCASSNSKTGGGNTIYFGEGSWLTVV.

The chain links TRBV28 to TRBJ1-1, with D hard to call. With 6 bases removed from V and 7 bases from J, the gap between germline ends came to 24 bases. The CDR3 length is 16 residues. Germline-derived CDR1 and CDR2 are MDHEN and SYDVKM. In DNA, the CDR3 is TGTGCCAGCAGCATTCTTCTTGGCCCAGGTACCGGTGAAGCTTTCTTT. Translated, it gives CASSILLGPGTGEAFF.

V usage is TRBV30 and J usage is TRBJ2-5, with unresolved D. Trimming removed 3 bases from V and 7 bases from J, with 12 bases in between. Germline V gene data show CDR1 as GTSNPN and CDR2 as SVGIG (reference sequence). This CDR3 spans 12 amino acids. As DNA, the CDR3 is TGTGCCTGGAGGCCGCCTACTGGGACCCAGTACTTC. This translates into CAWRPPTGTQYF.

This clone was seen ten or more times. The chain couples TRBV28 to TRBJ2-3, with D possibly matching TRBD2 (5 bases). In germline, CDR1 is MDHEN, CDR2 SYDVKM. The CDR3 has 16 amino acids. The V and J ends lost 1 base and 2 bases respectively, with 13 bases between them. As DNA, the CDR3 is TGTGCCAGCAGTTTATTCGACGGGATCGCCACAGATACGCAGTATTTT. Protein product: CASSLFDGIATDTQYF.

This chain joins TRBV19 and TRBJ2-2, with 8 bases identical to TRBD1. V lost 5 bases, J lost 6 bases, and 8 bases stayed unmatched. The germline gives CDR1 LNHDA, CDR2 SQIVND (reference sequence). The CDR3 consists of 15 residues. CDR3 bases: TGTGCCAGTAGTGTGGACAGGGTTAGCGCCGGGGAGCTGTTTTTT. Its translation: CASSVDRVSAGELFF.

The DNA of the CDR3 is TGTGCCAGCAGCTTCCGTAGGGGAGAGCAGTACTTC. This translates into CASSFRRGEQYF. The chain joins TRBV7-8 to TRBJ2-7; TRBD1 might be the D (5 bases). CDR1 and CDR2 from the germline V gene are SGHVS and FQNEAQ. The CDR3 runs to 12 residues. Trimming pared 3 bases from V and 7 bases from J, leaving 10 bases between.

This rearrangement joins TRBV6-5 to TRBJ2-5, with D perhaps assigned TRBD1 or TRBD2 (5 bases each). V was trimmed by 4 bases and J by 0 bases, leaving 15 bases between them. CDR3 length equals 16 residues. CDR1 MNHEY and CDR2 SVGAGI come from the germline V gene. CDR3 DNA sequence: TGTGCCAGCAGTTTCCGGGGACGTTCCGACCAAGAGACCCAGTACTTC. Its protein product is CASSFRGRSDQETQYF.

This clone was observed many times. This specimen includes other DNA sequences encoding the same CDR3. The genes are TRBV28 and TRBJ2-7; TRBD1 agrees at 7 bases. Germline CDR1 is MDHEN and CDR2 is SYDVKM. This CDR3 region has 13 residues. J was trimmed by 0 bases and V by 6 bases; bases with no gene match: 2. The chain's CDR3 is CASRTGTSYEQYF. CDR3 DNA sequence: TGTGCCAGCAGGACAGGGACCTCCTACGAGCAGTACTTC.

The genes are TRBV19 and TRBJ2-1, with 12 bases identical to TRBD2. Germline assignment: CDR1 LNHDA and CDR2 SQIVND (reference sequence). V lost 6 bases, J lost 3 bases, and 9 bases stayed unmatched. There are 17 residues in the CDR3. The chain's CDR3 is CASRTLAGGLGYNEQFF. CDR3 nucleotides: TGTGCCAGTAGGACCCTAGCGGGAGGGCTTGGCTACAATGAGCAGTTCTTC.

The chain links TRBV7-9 to TRBJ1-1; possible D gene TRBD1, 5 bases. The germline gives CDR1 SEHNR, CDR2 FQNEAQ (reference sequence). The V gene lost 5 bases and the J gene lost 1 base, with 8 bases spanning the gap. The CDR3 consists of 13 residues. In DNA form, the CDR3 reads TGTGCCAGCAGCAGGGGCGCGAACACTGAAGCTTTCTTT. Amino acids: CASSRGANTEAFF.

The V gene is TRBV15, the J gene TRBJ2-1; 9 nucleotides match TRBD2. V lost 0 bases and J lost 3; bases outside the gene matches: 6. CDR1 and CDR2 from the germline V gene are LNHNV and YYDKDF (reference sequence). This CDR3 is 17 amino acids long. The CDR3 DNA reads TGTGCCACCAGCAGAGATAAAGGGACTAGCTTCTACAATGAGCAGTTCTTC. It is translated as CATSRDKGTSFYNEQFF.

V usage is TRBV10-3 and J usage is TRBJ1-2; tentatively, D is TRBD1 (5 bases). Germline V gene sequence: CDR1 ENHRY, CDR2 SYGVKD. CDR3 length equals 14 residues. V lost 0 bases, J lost 4 bases, and 9 bases lay in between. CDR3 amino acids: CAISESQGVYGYTF. The CDR3 DNA is TGTGCCATCAGTGAGTCTCAGGGAGTCTATGGCTACACCTTC.

This clone was found a few times. The chain carries TRBV2 and TRBJ1-1; the D gene is possibly TRBD1 (5 bases). Germline V gene lookup returns CDR1 SNHLY and CDR2 FYNNEI. V was shortened by 5 bases and J by 5 bases, with 12 bases between the two germline ends. This CDR3 region has 13 residues. CDR3 residues: CASSRSKGTEAFF. The CDR3 nucleotides read TGTGCCAGCAGTCGGTCCAAGGGGACTGAAGCTTTCTTT. Combining the CDR3 with reference TRBV2 and TRBJ1-1 gives the whole variable domain EPEVTQTPSHQVTQMGQEVILRCVPISNHLYFYWYRQILGQKVEFLVSFYNNEISEKSEIFDDQFSVERPDGSNFTLKIRSTKLEDSAMYFCASSRSKGTEAFFGQGTRLTVV.

This chain connects TRBV19 to TRBJ2-3; D may be TRBD1 (6 bases). V was cut by 10 bases and J by 4 bases, with 15 bases left in between. Per germline, CDR1 LNHDA and CDR2 SQIVND (reference sequence). The CDR3 is 13 amino acids. The chain's CDR3 is CATGTPGADTQYF. The CDR3 nucleotides are TGTGCCACCGGGACACCTGGGGCAGATACGCAGTATTTT.

The rearrangement joins TRBV25-1 to TRBJ2-1, with 10 nucleotides matching TRBD1. V dropped 6 bases and J dropped 4; count of bases not matched to a gene: 6. Germline V gene sequence: CDR1 MGHDK, CDR2 SYGVNS. This CDR3 region has 15 residues. CDR3 residues: CASSRGGQGYNEQFF. For the CDR3, the DNA is TGTGCCAGCAGCCGAGGGGGACAGGGGTACAATGAGCAGTTCTTC.

V usage is TRBV11-2 and J usage is TRBJ2-7; 8 bases match TRBD1. J lost 4 bases, V lost 6 bases, and 8 bases had no gene match. From germline, CDR1 is SGHAT and CDR2 FQNNGV. The CDR3 is made up of 14 amino acids. The CDR3 spells CASSLTGGRYEQYF. DNA for the CDR3: TGTGCCAGCAGTCTTACAGGGGGGCGATACGAGCAGTACTTC.